These T cell receptor beta chains were read from a single sample in a study of blood T cell repertoires in COVID-19. The data were produced by immunoSEQ multiplex PCR, yet TCRdb's version contains in-frame clones alone and is incomplete. Among approximately 180,000 clones, about 90% were seen once, and the ten largest hold 2% to 3%. Input material: peripheral blood. These receptors all come from a middle-aged man with active or convalescent COVID-19. Both conserved end residues are part of each CDR3. A D gene is named only where the DNA matches it firmly. Size values are once, few and many counts, or a class for expanded clones, and some rows have none.

J gene | CDR3 length | clone size | D gene | V gene | CDR3 DNA | CDR3 protein
TRBJ1-3 | 17 | - | TRBD1 | TRBV28 | TGTGCCAGCAGTTCGGGACAGGGAATCTCCTCTGGAAACACCATATATTTT | CASSSGQGISSGNTIYF
TRBJ1-4 | 15 | - | - | TRBV2 | TGTGCCAGCAGTGTTGGCAGGGCAACTAATGAAAAACTGTTTTTT | CASSVGRATNEKLFF
TRBJ1-1 | 13 | - | - | TRBV27 | TGTGCCAGCAGTTACACAGTGAACACTGAAGCTTTCTTT | CASSYTVNTEAFF
TRBJ1-2 | 15 | many | - | TRBV9 | TGTGCCAGCAGCGTGGAGCGGCCTGGGAACTATGGCTACACCTTC | CASSVERPGNYGYTF
TRBJ2-3 | 13 | few | - | TRBV2 | TGTGCCAGCAGTGAACAGGGGATAGATACGCAGTATTTT | CASSEQGIDTQYF
TRBJ1-1 | 13 | - | TRBD1 | TRBV6-5 | TGTGCCAGCAGACGGGGACAGACGACTGAAGCTTTCTTT | CASRRGQTTEAFF
TRBJ2-2 | 15 | - | TRBD1 | TRBV4-1 | TGCGCCAGCAGCCTCGGGACAGGGACTACCGGGGAGCTGTTTTTT | CASSLGTGTTGELFF
TRBJ2-5 | 15 | - | TRBD2 | TRBV11-2 | TGTGCCAGCAGCCGACAGCGGGGGGCGGGGGAGACCCAGTACTTC | CASSRQRGAGETQYF
TRBJ2-7 | 13 | once | - | TRBV5-4 | TGTGCCAGCAGCCCCACCGGGAGCTACGAGCAGTACTTC | CASSPTGSYEQYF
TRBJ2-2 | 16 | - | TRBD1 | TRBV3-1/TRBV3-2 | TGTGCCAGCAGCCATCGGACAGGGAGAGGCACCGGGGAGCTGTTTTTT | CASSHRTGRGTGELFF
TRBJ1-6 | 15 | - | TRBD1 | TRBV2 | TGTGCCAGCAGTCCGGACAGGGGGCTAGGGTCACCCCTCCACTTT | CASSPDRGLGSPLHF
TRBJ2-3 | 15 | once | - | TRBV5-6 | TGTGCCAGCAGCAAAACAGGGATATCGACAGATACGCAGTATTTT | CASSKTGISTDTQYF
TRBJ2-5 | 17 | - | TRBD2 | TRBV3-1/TRBV3-2 | TGTGCCAGCAGCCAGGGGGTCACTAGCGGACTACAAGAGACCCAGTACTTC | CASSQGVTSGLQETQYF
TRBJ1-5 | 15 | - | - | TRBV4-2 | TGTGCCAGCAGCCACACGGACAGCAGCAATCAGCCCCAGCATTTT | CASSHTDSSNQPQHF
TRBJ2-2 | 14 | - | - | TRBV6-2/TRBV6-3 | TGTGCCAGCAGTTACCGGGCGGAGGACGGGGAGCTGTTTTTT | CASSYRAEDGELFF
TRBJ2-7 | 14 | - | TRBD1 | TRBV6-6 | TGTGCCAGCAGTTACGGACAGGGGTCGTACGAGCAGTACTTC | CASSYGQGSYEQYF
TRBJ1-4 | 15 | - | TRBD1 | TRBV18 | TGTGCCAGCTCACCAAGGGACAGCTATAATGAAAAACTGTTTTTT | CASSPRDSYNEKLFF
TRBJ1-2 | 13 | once | - | TRBV6-6 | TGTGCCAGCTCTTCCAGGTCTGCCTATGGCTACACCTTC | CASSSRSAYGYTF
TRBJ2-3 | 15 | - | TRBD1 | TRBV7-3 | TGTGCCAGCAGCTTAGGGGACAGGGTACCGGATACGCAGTATTTT | CASSLGDRVPDTQYF
TRBJ1-4 | 20 | once | TRBD1 | TRBV19 | TGTGCCAGTAGTTCTCCCTCCGGGACAGGGGGAATATTGGGTAATGAAAAACTGTTTTTT | CASSSPSGTGGILGNEKLFF
TRBJ2-1 | 12 | - | - | TRBV7-9 | TGTGCCAGCAGCTTATATGAGAATGAGCAGTTCTTC | CASSLYENEQFF
TRBJ1-2 | 14 | - | - | TRBV9 | TGTGCCAGCAGCGTCCTGGGCCATAACTATGGCTACACCTTC | CASSVLGHNYGYTF
TRBJ1-1 | 15 | - | - | TRBV6-2/TRBV6-3 | TGTGCCAGCAGTTACTCGCGGATACTGAACACTGAAGCTTTCTTT | CASSYSRILNTEAFF
TRBJ1-2 | 15 | - | - | TRBV5-6 | TGTGCCAGCAGCTTGGTGCTGGGGGGGGTGGATGGCTACACCTTC | CASSLVLGGVDGYTF
TRBJ2-7 | 13 | - | TRBD1 | TRBV7-9 | TGTGCCAGCAGCTCGGACAGGGGTTACGAGCAGTACTTC | CASSSDRGYEQYF
TRBJ1-5 | 16 | few | - | TRBV20-1 | TGCAGTGCTAGTGATCGGGGGGTTTGGGGAAATCAGCCCCAGCATTTT | CSASDRGVWGNQPQHF
TRBJ1-4 | 18 | - | TRBD1 | TRBV28 | TGTGCCAGCAAGGCTTGGGCCGGGACAGGGGGCGAGGGTGAAAAACTGTTTTTT | CASKAWAGTGGEGEKLFF
TRBJ1-5 | 15 | - | TRBD1 | TRBV6-5 | TGTGCCAGCAGGCACCGGGACAGGGTAAATCAGCCCCAGCATTTT | CASRHRDRVNQPQHF
TRBJ2-5 | 15 | - | TRBD1 | TRBV19 | TGTGCCAGTAGTCCCGGGACAGCCCGGAGGAAGACCCAGTACTTC | CASSPGTARRKTQYF
TRBJ1-2 | 15 | - | - | TRBV9 | TGTGCCAGCAGCGTAAGTGGGGCAGGCTTCCATGGCTACACCTTC | CASSVSGAGFHGYTF
TRBJ2-7 | 13 | - | - | TRBV15 | TGTGCCACCAGCAGACAGGGGGGCTACGAGCAGTACTTC | CATSRQGGYEQYF
TRBJ2-6 | 14 | - | TRBD2 | TRBV2 | TGTGCCAGCAGTCCCCGGACTAGCGGGGGCGTCCTGACTTTC | CASSPRTSGGVLTF
TRBJ1-5 | 15 | - | - | TRBV6-1 | TGTGCCAGCAGTGAAGCCCATCTGAGGACAGCCCCACAGCATTTT | CASSEAHLRTAPQHF
TRBJ1-1 | 15 | once | - | TRBV6-2/TRBV6-3 | TGTGCCAGCAGTTATCGCGGGGGGGTGATCACTGAAGCTTTCTTT | CASSYRGGVITEAFF
TRBJ2-3 | 17 | - | TRBD2 | TRBV6-2/TRBV6-3 | TGTGCCAGCAGTTATATAGCGGGGGCGCCGCCGGGGGATACGCAGTATTTT | CASSYIAGAPPGDTQYF
TRBJ1-1 | 13 | once | - | TRBV30 | TGTGCCTGGCGGCAGGGCACGAACACTGAAGCTTTCTTT | CAWRQGTNTEAFF
TRBJ2-3 | 15 | once | TRBD2 | TRBV24-1 | TGTGCCACCAGTGATTTCCGGACTAGTCTGAATACGCAGTATTTT | CATSDFRTSLNTQYF
TRBJ1-1 | 11 | - | TRBD1 | TRBV2 | TGTGCCAGCAGAGCTACAGGGGGAGCTTTCTTT | CASRATGGAFF
TRBJ2-7 | 15 | - | TRBD1 | TRBV5-1 | TGCGCCAGCAGAGAGGGACAGGGGGGAACCTACGAGCAGTACTTC | CASREGQGGTYEQYF
TRBJ2-2 | 16 | - | TRBD2 | TRBV5-1 | TGCGCCAGCAGCCCTTACAGCGGGGGCGCAACCGGGGAGCTGTTTTTT | CASSPYSGGATGELFF
TRBJ2-3 | 15 | once | TRBD2 | TRBV2 | TGTGCCAGCAGTGGGGGACTAGCGGGGAGGAATACGCAGTATTTT | CASSGGLAGRNTQYF
TRBJ2-1 | 13 | once | - | TRBV7-9 | TGTGCCAGCAGCAGAGGGTCCTACAATGAGCAGTTCTTC | CASSRGSYNEQFF
TRBJ1-2 | 15 | few | - | TRBV11-2 | TGTGCCAGCAGCTTAGCTTTGACAGGCCTCGAAGGCTACACCTTC | CASSLALTGLEGYTF
TRBJ1-6 | 17 | - | - | TRBV9 | TGTGCCAGCAGCCCCACCACCGGGGGAGGGTTTGGTTCACCCCTCCACTTT | CASSPTTGGGFGSPLHF
TRBJ2-1 | 17 | - | TRBD2 | TRBV7-9 | TGTGCCAGCAGCCGGGGACTAGCGGGGGGATCTTACAATGAGCAGTTCTTC | CASSRGLAGGSYNEQFF